A selection of T cell receptor beta chains follows, all from one sample in a study of T-cell reconstitution after alpha-beta-depleted transplantation in children. TCRdb re-derived calls from the PCR reads in MiXCR, one entry per CDR3 protein. Found here are under 100,000 distinct CDR3 sequences, around 15% of them singletons; the top ten hold around 20%. This specimen consisted of PBMCs, mostly from graft donor cells, obtained 180 days after TCRalphabeta/CD19-depleted stem cell transplant. These receptors were obtained from a male patient aged 2 to 9 who had a stem cell transplant for acute lymphoblastic leukemia, so the T cells may come from the graft donor. Each CDR3 is given with its conserved first and last residue. D genes are given only for firm matches. A row's size may be missing; if present it is once, few, many or a size class.

cdr3_length d_call clone_size j_call v_call cdr3_aa cdr3_nt
11 - many TRBJ2-1 TRBV3-1 CASSRQGGQFF TGTGCCAGCAGTCGACAGGGAGGACAGTTCTTC
15 - - TRBJ1-3 TRBV7-2 CASSVGTDSGNTIYF TGTGCCAGCAGCGTAGGGACGGACTCTGGAAACACCATATATTTT
15 - - TRBJ2-1 TRBV10-3 CAISDRGASYNEQFF TGTGCCATCAGTGATCGTGGGGCGAGCTACAATGAGCAGTTCTTC
14 TRBD1 - TRBJ1-5 TRBV2 CASRGGWSNQPQHF TGTGCCAGCAGAGGGGGCTGGAGCAATCAGCCCCAGCATTTT
16 TRBD1 - TRBJ1-5 TRBV5-6 CASSSRTGLSNQPQHF TGTGCCAGCAGCTCGAGGACAGGGTTAAGCAATCAGCCCCAGCATTTT
12 - - TRBJ2-7 TRBV7-8 CASSLRRNEQYF TGTGCCAGCAGCCTCAGGAGGAACGAGCAGTACTTC
14 TRBD1 - TRBJ2-5 TRBV6-5 CASSYQTGSETQYF TGTGCCAGCAGTTACCAGACAGGGTCGGAGACCCAGTACTTC
12 TRBD1 few TRBJ1-1 TRBV20-1 CSADRVGAEAFF TGCAGTGCCGACAGGGTAGGGGCTGAAGCTTTCTTT
16 TRBD2 many TRBJ2-1 TRBV7-2 CASSLAGTSGFPGQFF TGTGCCAGCAGCTTAGCCGGGACTAGCGGGTTCCCTGGGCAGTTCTTC
13 - few TRBJ1-5 TRBV12-3/TRBV12-4 CASGVQTNQPQHF TGTGCCAGCGGGGTTCAAACCAATCAGCCCCAGCATTTT
15 - - TRBJ1-1 TRBV7-2 CASSRSRGVNTEAFF TGTGCCAGCAGCCGGAGCAGGGGAGTGAACACTGAAGCTTTCTTT
16 - - TRBJ2-6 TRBV3-1 CASSQSPMAGANVLTF TGTGCCAGCAGCCAATCCCCGATGGCTGGGGCCAACGTCCTGACTTTC
11 - many TRBJ1-1 TRBV24-1 CATRRGDEAFF TGTGCCACCCGAAGGGGGGATGAAGCTTTCTTT
18 - - TRBJ1-2 TRBV6-2/TRBV6-3 CASSYAGDGGGDFYGYTF TGTGCCAGCAGTTACGCGGGAGACGGTGGTGGTGACTTCTATGGCTACACCTTC
14 TRBD1 - TRBJ1-5 TRBV20-1 CSAQNRGFNQPQHF TGCAGTGCTCAAAACAGGGGGTTCAATCAGCCCCAGCATTTT
13 - - TRBJ2-7 TRBV20-1 CSASWPSTYEQYF TGCAGTGCTTCATGGCCGTCGACCTACGAGCAGTACTTC
19 - once TRBJ1-1 TRBV19 CASSAHILLRGRFGTEAFF TGTGCCAGTAGTGCACATATCCTGCTCAGGGGCCGGTTCGGGACTGAAGCTTTCTTT
18 TRBD1 few TRBJ1-5 TRBV6-1 CASTPGTGTIVSNQPQHF TGTGCCAGCACCCCCGGGACAGGGACGATTGTTAGCAATCAGCCCCAGCATTTT
15 TRBD2 few TRBJ2-5 TRBV7-7 CASSPFGRGQETQYF TGTGCCAGCAGCCCCTTCGGGCGGGGGCAAGAGACCCAGTACTTC
14 TRBD1 few TRBJ2-5 TRBV6-5 CASSYEGGGETQYF TGTGCCAGCAGTTACGAAGGGGGCGGGGAGACCCAGTACTTC
16 - few TRBJ1-1 TRBV18 CASSLTGGGDNTEAFF TGTGCCAGCTCACTCACCGGAGGAGGGGACAACACTGAAGCTTTCTTT
17 TRBD2 - TRBJ2-4 TRBV27 CASSLSSRLATKNIQYF TGTGCCAGCAGTTTATCGTCGCGACTAGCCACAAAAAACATTCAGTACTTC
14 - many TRBJ2-7 TRBV29-1 CSVDGAGETYEQYF TGCAGCGTTGATGGGGCTGGGGAAACCTACGAGCAGTACTTC
12 - - TRBJ2-7 TRBV6-1 CASEKTVYEQYF TGTGCCAGCGAGAAGACAGTTTACGAGCAGTACTTC
11 - many TRBJ2-1 TRBV5-6 CASSYYNEQFF TGTGCCAGCAGCTACTACAATGAGCAGTTCTTC
14 - once TRBJ2-2 TRBV11-2 CASSSLRGGGELFF TGTGCCAGCAGCTCCCTTAGGGGCGGCGGGGAGCTGTTTTTT
12 - few TRBJ1-1 TRBV7-9 CASSPPGTEAFF TGTGCCAGCAGCCCCCCGGGCACTGAAGCTTTCTTT
14 - few TRBJ2-1 TRBV11-2 CASSLILANNEQFF TGTGCCAGCAGCTTGATTCTAGCAAACAATGAGCAGTTCTTC
16 - - TRBJ2-3 TRBV12-3/TRBV12-4 CASSFSRRGVLNTQYF TGTGCCAGCAGTTTTAGTAGACGAGGGGTGCTAAATACGCAGTATTTT
13 - - TRBJ1-1 TRBV25-1 CASSVLGYTEAFF TGTGCCAGCAGTGTCCTTGGATACACTGAAGCTTTCTTT
12 - few TRBJ2-5 TRBV7-6 CASSQVMGTQYF TGTGCCAGCAGTCAAGTGATGGGGACCCAGTACTTC
16 TRBD1 few TRBJ2-7 TRBV10-3 CAISERGTGGDNEQYF TGTGCCATCAGTGAGCGTGGGACAGGGGGTGACAACGAGCAGTACTTC
13 - once TRBJ2-7 TRBV5-5 CASSLGYSYEQYF TGTGCCAGCAGCTTGGGGTACTCCTACGAGCAGTACTTC
14 TRBD1 many TRBJ1-2 TRBV20-1 CSASQGRANYGYTF TGCAGTGCTTCACAGGGGCGAGCTAACTATGGCTACACCTTC
14 - many TRBJ2-5 TRBV29-1 CSVEEGVPPETQYF TGCAGCGTTGAAGAAGGGGTTCCCCCAGAGACCCAGTACTTC
12 - - TRBJ1-2 TRBV29-1 CSVGTENYGYTF TGCAGCGTTGGTACAGAAAACTATGGCTACACCTTC
20 TRBD2 few TRBJ2-1 TRBV11-2 CASSLSPLAGGQSSYNEQFF TGTGCCAGCAGCTTAAGTCCACTAGCGGGGGGACAGAGCTCCTACAATGAGCAGTTCTTC
16 TRBD1 - TRBJ2-3 TRBV4-3 CASSQGPQGAEDTQYF TGCGCCAGCAGCCAAGGGCCACAGGGGGCGGAAGATACGCAGTATTTT
13 TRBD1 - TRBJ2-3 TRBV10-3 CASGDRAPDTQYF TGTGCCAGCGGTGACAGGGCCCCAGATACGCAGTATTTT
13 - - TRBJ2-7 TRBV9 CASSVGTGSEQYF TGTGCCAGCAGCGTAGGAACAGGGAGCGAGCAGTACTTC
15 - - TRBJ1-5 TRBV12-3/TRBV12-4 CASSLGSWANQPQHF TGTGCCAGCAGTTTGGGGTCCTGGGCGAATCAGCCCCAGCATTTT
15 - - TRBJ1-5 TRBV27 CASTPGPSPNQPQHF TGTGCCAGCACCCCGGGACCCAGCCCGAATCAGCCCCAGCATTTT
14 TRBD1 - TRBJ2-7 TRBV6-1 CASRPGQGSYEQYF TGTGCCAGCAGGCCCGGACAGGGCTCCTACGAGCAGTACTTC
16 TRBD1 few TRBJ2-5 TRBV7-2 CASSDYGQGAIETQYF TGTGCCAGCAGCGACTACGGGCAGGGGGCTATTGAGACCCAGTACTTC
15 TRBD1 - TRBJ2-5 TRBV4-2 CASSQGQGREETQYF TGTGCCAGCAGCCAAGGACAGGGGCGGGAAGAGACCCAGTACTTC
15 TRBD1 - TRBJ2-3 TRBV5-4 CASSFTGGETDTQYF TGTGCCAGCAGCTTTACAGGGGGAGAGACAGATACGCAGTATTTT
14 - - TRBJ1-1 TRBV6-5 CASSYLGVGTEAFF TGTGCCAGCAGTTACCTTGGGGTAGGGACTGAAGCTTTCTTT
14 - - TRBJ1-5 TRBV15 CATSSAGSGPPQHF TGTGCCACCAGCAGCGCGGGGAGCGGGCCTCCCCAGCATTTT
15 TRBD2 few TRBJ2-1 TRBV2 CASSLLAGQRDEQFF TGTGCCAGCAGTTTACTAGCGGGGCAAAGGGATGAGCAGTTCTTC
15 - - TRBJ2-1 TRBV6-2/TRBV6-3 CASRATGGSYNEQFF TGTGCCAGCAGGGCAACAGGAGGCTCCTACAATGAGCAGTTCTTC
15 - - TRBJ1-6 TRBV18 CASSPPILSNSPLHF TGTGCCAGCTCACCACCTATACTTTCTAATTCACCCCTCCACTTT
17 - few TRBJ2-2 TRBV4-3 CASSQGAVTRVTGELFF TGCGCCAGCAGCCAAGGGGCTGTGACTAGAGTAACCGGGGAGCTGTTTTTT
15 - - TRBJ2-7 TRBV5-1 CASSSFGGRFYEQYF TGCGCCAGCAGCTCCTTCGGAGGCCGGTTCTACGAGCAGTACTTC